The 17 T cell receptor beta chains reported below all come from one sample, sequenced in a study of blood T cells in healthy people across ages. Primed by a sample-barcoded 5' primer and a J-beta primer mix, a second PCR proceeded for 7 to 11 cycles. MiXCR, run by TCRdb on the 5' RACE reads, gives a single entry per CDR3 protein. The sample carries some 760,000 distinct CDR3 sequences, 20% to 25% recorded once. The sample also formed part of further work on T cells of mothers and their children.

The sample consisted of blood. The source of these receptors is a boy between 10 and 17 years old in good health.

The chain combines TRBV5-1 with TRBJ1-2; unclear D gene. The germline V and J ends were trimmed by 1 base and 3 bases, with 7 bases remaining between them. Germline CDR1 reads SGHRS; CDR2 reads YFSETQ. This CDR3 contains 13 residues. The CDR3 spells CASSLQSDYGYTF. CDR3 coding DNA: TGCGCCAGCAGCTTGCAGTCGGACTATGGCTACACCTTC.

This clonotype was observed at least ten times. A junction boundary mismatches the germline segment, possibly from a read error. The CDR3 spells CASSLATSTDTQYF. The CDR3 nucleotides read TGTGCCAGCAGCTTAGCCACTAGCACAGATACGCAGTATTTT. The rearrangement uses TRBV5-1 and TRBJ2-3, with D hard to call. Per germline, CDR1 SGHRS and CDR2 YFSETQ. CDR3 length equals 14 residues.

V usage is TRBV7-9 and J usage is TRBJ1-2; 7 bases agree with TRBD1. The CDR3 totals 14 residues. Trimming took 5 bases from V and 7 from J; bases not matched to a gene: 10. Germline values: CDR1 SEHNR, CDR2 FQNEAQ (reference sequence). The CDR3 nucleotides are TGTGCCAGCAGCCCAGGCACCGGGACAGTTGGCTACACCTTC. Translation: CASSPGTGTVGYTF.

As DNA, the CDR3 is TGCGCCAGCAGCTTGGGTGCTTTGGGGCACTCAGATACGCAGTATTTT. Residues: CASSLGALGHSDTQYF. The chain recombines TRBV5-1 with TRBJ2-3, with D possibly matching TRBD1 (5 bases). Germline assignment: CDR1 SGHRS and CDR2 YFSETQ. V lost 0 bases and J lost 4, with 15 bases in between. CDR3 length: 16 amino acids.

The chain is built from TRBV20-1 and TRBJ2-7; 12 nucleotides agree with TRBD2. The CDR3 is 17 residues long. Germline CDR1 is DFQATT and CDR2 is SNEGSKA (reference sequence). With V trimmed by 0 bases and J by 4 bases, 10 bases remained unmatched. The chain's CDR3 is CSARDPPLAGGPYEQYF. The CDR3 coding sequence is TGCAGTGCTAGAGATCCTCCGCTAGCGGGAGGGCCTTACGAGCAGTACTTC.

This clonotype was counted many times. The rearrangement links TRBV20-1 to TRBJ1-2, with TRBD1 as a possible D gene (6 bases). V lost 7 bases, J lost 7 bases, and 19 bases lay in between. Germline values: CDR1 DFQATT, CDR2 SNEGSKA (reference sequence). The CDR3 contains 13 residues. The CDR3 reads CSGGIQGTGGYTF. The CDR3 DNA is TGCAGTGGTGGGATACAGGGAACTGGTGGCTACACCTTC.

The CDR3 nucleotides read TGTGCCAGCAGTTTGACCAGGACGGCTTACGAGCAGTACTTC. It yields the protein CASSLTRTAYEQYF. The chain recombines TRBV12-3 or TRBV12-4 with TRBJ2-7, with D uncertain. V dropped 3 bases and J dropped 4 bases, with 13 bases sitting between them. The CDR3 extends over 14 amino acids.

V usage is TRBV7-2 and J usage is TRBJ2-7; D not certain. Trimming shortened V by 2 bases and J by 0 bases, and 5 bases separated the two germline ends. The CDR3 has 13 amino acids. Germline loops: CDR1 SGHTA, CDR2 FQGNSA. CDR3 loop: CASSLPPSYEQYF. The CDR3 nucleotides read TGTGCCAGCAGCTTACCCCCCTCCTACGAGCAGTACTTC. Variable domain in full (rest from reference TRBV7-2 and TRBJ2-7): GAGVSQSPSNKVTEKGKDVELRCDPISGHTALYWYRQSLGQGLEFLIYFQGNSAPDKSGLPSDRFSAERTGGSVSTLTIQRTQQEDSAVYLCASSLPPSYEQYFGPGTRLTVT.

Written as DNA, the CDR3 is TGTGCCAGCAGACCCTCACCAGAGACCCAGTACTTC. Its translation is CASRPSPETQYF. The chain couples TRBV28 to TRBJ2-5; D unresolved. Germline V gives CDR1 MDHEN, CDR2 SYDVKM. The CDR3 is 12 residues long. Trimming left V 6 bases short and J 4 bases short, with 9 bases between.

The table lists this clonotype with a few counts. The rearrangement joins TRBV12-3 or TRBV12-4 to TRBJ2-5; D might be TRBD1 (7 bases). V lost 6 bases and J 2 bases, leaving 16 bases between the germline ends. The CDR3 contains 15 residues. The CDR3 spells CASRFLSGGQETQYF. The CDR3 nucleotides read TGTGCCAGCAGATTCCTGTCAGGGGGGCAAGAGACCCAGTACTTC.

J is TRBJ2-1 and V is TRBV29-1; no firm D call. Germline lookup yields CDR1 SQVTM and CDR2 ANQGSEA. V dropped 4 bases and J dropped 8 bases, with 3 bases sitting between them. The CDR3 extends over 9 amino acids. CDR3 nucleotides: TGCAGCGTTGGCCATGAGCAGTTCTTC. This gives the protein CSVGHEQFF.

This clonotype appeared a few times. Sequence at one end of the junction differs from germline and may be a read error. The chain recombines TRBV12-3 or TRBV12-4 with TRBJ2-1, with TRBD2 matching over 14 bases. The CDR3 is 15 amino acids. This CDR3 is CASSLGLAGGGEQFF. The CDR3 DNA sequence: TGTGCCAGCAGCTTAGGACTAGCGGGGGGCGGTGAGCAGTTCTTC.

This clonotype was observed a few times. The V gene is TRBV6-6, the J gene TRBJ2-7, with D uncertain. CDR3 length equals 13 residues. V gave up 7 bases and J gave up 2 bases, with 12 bases separating them. Germline V lookup: CDR1 MNHNY, CDR2 SVGAGI (reference sequence). The CDR3 loop is CASTYDIAYEQYF. The CDR3 bases are TGTGCCAGCACCTACGACATCGCCTACGAGCAGTACTTC.

The J gene is TRBJ1-2, the V gene TRBV27, with 7 nucleotides matching TRBD1. The CDR3 length is 15 residues. V shed 5 bases, J shed 0 bases, and the junction held 6 bases outside the gene matches. Germline V gene data show CDR1 as MNHEY and CDR2 as SMNVEV (reference sequence). CDR3 in DNA: TGTGCCAGCAGTCCCCGGACAGGCCCTAACTATGGCTACACCTTC. As protein: CASSPRTGPNYGYTF.

The chain joins TRBV20-1 to TRBJ2-2, with a weak D call TRBD1 (7 bases). The CDR3 has 15 amino acids. V lost 1 base and J lost 3, with 12 bases in between. CDR1 is DFQATT, CDR2 SNEGSKA, per germline (reference sequence). CDR3 DNA: TGCAGTGCTAGAGCAGGCAGGGGGGACACCGGGGAGCTGTTTTTT. It yields the protein CSARAGRGDTGELFF.

The chain couples TRBV10-3 to TRBJ1-2; maybe TRBD1 (6 bases). The CDR3 runs 14 residues. Germline V gene data show CDR1 as ENHRY and CDR2 as SYGVKD. V gave up 0 bases and J gave up 2 bases, with 7 bases separating them. The CDR3: CAISESGQNYGYTF. The CDR3 DNA is TGTGCCATCAGTGAGTCCGGACAGAACTATGGCTACACCTTC.

This clonotype was seen ten or more times. One end of the junction varies from germline; a read error may be responsible. The chain is built from TRBV5-1 and TRBJ2-7; 10 bases fit TRBD2. This CDR3 contains 15 residues. Germline-derived CDR1 and CDR2 are SGHRS and YFSETQ. The CDR3 nucleotides read TGTGCCAGCAGTTTAGGGCTAGCGGGAGCCTACGAGCAGTACTTC. Protein product: CASSLGLAGAYEQYF.